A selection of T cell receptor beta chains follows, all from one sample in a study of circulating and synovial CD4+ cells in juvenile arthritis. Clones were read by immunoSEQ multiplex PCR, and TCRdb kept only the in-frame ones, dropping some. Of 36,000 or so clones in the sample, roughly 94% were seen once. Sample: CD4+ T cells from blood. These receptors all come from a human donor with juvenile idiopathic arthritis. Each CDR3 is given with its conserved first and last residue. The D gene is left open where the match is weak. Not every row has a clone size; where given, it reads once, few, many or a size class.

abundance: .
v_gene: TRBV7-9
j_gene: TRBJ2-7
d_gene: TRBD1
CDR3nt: TGTGCCAGCAGCTTAGCTGGAACAGGGGTCGAGCAGTACTTC
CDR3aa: CASSLAGTGVEQYF

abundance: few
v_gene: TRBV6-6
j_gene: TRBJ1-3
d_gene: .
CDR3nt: TGTGCCAGCCAGAACGCTGGAAACACCATATATTTT
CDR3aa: CASQNAGNTIYF

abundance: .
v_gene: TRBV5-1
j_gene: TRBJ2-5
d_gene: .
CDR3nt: TGCGCCAGCAGCCCGGGACGGACTAAAGAGACCCAGTACTTC
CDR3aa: CASSPGRTKETQYF

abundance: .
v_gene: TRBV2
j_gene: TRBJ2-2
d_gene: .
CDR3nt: TGTGCCAGCAGGGGACCGGGACACTCGAACACCGGGGAGCTGTTTTTT
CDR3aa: CASRGPGHSNTGELFF

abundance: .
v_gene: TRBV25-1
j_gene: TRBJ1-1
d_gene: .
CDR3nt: TGTGCCAGCAGGGAATACAAGGGGACTGAAGCTTTCTTT
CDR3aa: CASREYKGTEAFF

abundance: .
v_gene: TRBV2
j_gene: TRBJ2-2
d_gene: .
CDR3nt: TGTGCCAGCAGGAAAGACACAGCGAACACCGGGGAGCTGTTTTTT
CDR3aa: CASRKDTANTGELFF

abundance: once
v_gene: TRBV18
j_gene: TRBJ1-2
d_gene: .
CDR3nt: TGTGCCAGCTCACCAGGGGCTGAAGGCTACACCTTC
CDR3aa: CASSPGAEGYTF

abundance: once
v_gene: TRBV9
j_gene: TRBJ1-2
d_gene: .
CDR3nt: TGTGCCAGCAGCGCGGAGGGGATGGAACTATCTGGCTACACCTTC
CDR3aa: CASSAEGMELSGYTF

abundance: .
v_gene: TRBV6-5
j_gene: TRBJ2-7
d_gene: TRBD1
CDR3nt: TGTGCCAGCAGTTCCCCGACCGGGACAGGATCCTACGAGCAGTACTTC
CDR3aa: CASSSPTGTGSYEQYF

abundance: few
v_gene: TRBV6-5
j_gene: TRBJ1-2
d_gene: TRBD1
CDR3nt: TGTGCCAGCAGTTACGGGGGACAGGGGGCCTATGGCTACACCTTC
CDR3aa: CASSYGGQGAYGYTF

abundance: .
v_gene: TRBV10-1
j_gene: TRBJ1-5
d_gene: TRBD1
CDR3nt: TGCGCCAGCCCCTACCCGGCAGGGGGCTGTGACAGCAATCAGCCCCAGCATTTT
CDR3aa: CASPYPAGGCDSNQPQHF

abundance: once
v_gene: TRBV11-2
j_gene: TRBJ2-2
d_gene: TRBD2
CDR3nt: TGTGCCAGCAGCGCTTCTAGCGGGGGGGAAACCGGGGAGCTGTTTTTT
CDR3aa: CASSASSGGETGELFF

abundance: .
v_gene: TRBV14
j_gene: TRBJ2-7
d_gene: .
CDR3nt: TGTGCCAGCAGCCAGCAGGGTCAATACTACGAGCAGTACTTC
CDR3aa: CASSQQGQYYEQYF

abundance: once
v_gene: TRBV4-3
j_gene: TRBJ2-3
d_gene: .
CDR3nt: TGCGCCAGCAGCCAAGATTGGCAGGGCACAGATACGCAGTATTTT
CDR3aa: CASSQDWQGTDTQYF

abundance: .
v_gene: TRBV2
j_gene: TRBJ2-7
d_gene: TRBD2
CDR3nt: TGTGCCAGCAGGGCGGGACTAGCGGGCAACTACGAGCAGTACTTC
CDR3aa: CASRAGLAGNYEQYF

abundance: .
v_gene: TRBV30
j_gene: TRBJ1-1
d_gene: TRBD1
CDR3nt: TGTGCCTTTGACAGGGGGTTGAACACTGAAGCTTTCTTT
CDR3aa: CAFDRGLNTEAFF

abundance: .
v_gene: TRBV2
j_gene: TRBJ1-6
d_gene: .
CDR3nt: TGTGCCAGCAGTCCAGGAGGAAATAATTCCCCCCTCCACTTT
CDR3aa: CASSPGGNNSPLHF